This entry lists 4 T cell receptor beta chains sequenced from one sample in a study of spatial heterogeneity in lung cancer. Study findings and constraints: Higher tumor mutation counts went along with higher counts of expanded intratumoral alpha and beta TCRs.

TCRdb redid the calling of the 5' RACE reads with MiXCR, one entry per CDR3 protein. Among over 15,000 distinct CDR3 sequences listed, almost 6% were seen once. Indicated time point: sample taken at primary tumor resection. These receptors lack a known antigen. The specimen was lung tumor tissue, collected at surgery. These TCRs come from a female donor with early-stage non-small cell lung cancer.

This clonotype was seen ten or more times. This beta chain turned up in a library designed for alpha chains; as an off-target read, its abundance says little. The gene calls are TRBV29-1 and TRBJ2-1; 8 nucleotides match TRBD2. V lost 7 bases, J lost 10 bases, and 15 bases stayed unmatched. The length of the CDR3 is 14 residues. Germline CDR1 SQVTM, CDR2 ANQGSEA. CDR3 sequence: CSEAGTSGSGEQFF. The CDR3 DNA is TGCAGCGAAGCCGGGACTAGTGGGTCCGGGGAGCAGTTCTTC.

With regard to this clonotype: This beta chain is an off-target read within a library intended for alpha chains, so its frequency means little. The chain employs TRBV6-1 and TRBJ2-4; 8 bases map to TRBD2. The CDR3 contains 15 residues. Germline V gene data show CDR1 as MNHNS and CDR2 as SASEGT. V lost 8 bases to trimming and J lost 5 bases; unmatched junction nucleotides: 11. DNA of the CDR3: TGTGCCAGCTCCCCTCTTCGGGGGGGGGAAAACATTCAGTACTTC. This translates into CASSPLRGGENIQYF.

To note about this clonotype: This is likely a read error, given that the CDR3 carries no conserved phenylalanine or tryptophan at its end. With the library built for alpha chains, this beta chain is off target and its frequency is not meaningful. CDR3 nucleotide sequence: TGTGCCAGCTCACCACGGGACCGAACCAATGAGCAGTTCTCC. This sequence encodes CASSPRDRTNEQFS. V gene TRBV18 combines with J gene TRBJ2-1, with D perhaps being TRBD1 or TRBD2 (5 bases each). Trimming removed 1 base at V and 6 bases at J, with 10 bases between. From germline, CDR1 is KGHSH and CDR2 LQKENI. The CDR3 totals 14 residues.

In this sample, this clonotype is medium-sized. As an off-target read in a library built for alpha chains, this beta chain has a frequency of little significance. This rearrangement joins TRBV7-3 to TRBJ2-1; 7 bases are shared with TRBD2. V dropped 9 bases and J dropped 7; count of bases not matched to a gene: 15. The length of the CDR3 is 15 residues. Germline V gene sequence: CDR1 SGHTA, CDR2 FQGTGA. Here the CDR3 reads CASKLTGLSPNEQFF. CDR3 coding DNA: TGTGCCAGTAAATTAACGGGACTAAGCCCTAATGAGCAGTTCTTC.